The next 5 T cell receptor beta chains were all read from a single sample in a study of technical replicates of blood from a few donors. Sequencing was performed with immunoSEQ multiplex PCR; in TCRdb, only in-frame clones are kept and a portion is missing. The repertoire consists of around 58,000 clones, with 85% to 90% occurring once and the leading ten covering about 5.5%. Sequencing used PBMCs. All receptors derive from a human donor in good health. Some clones in this sample may be carry-over from other donors' samples.

A single count supports this clone. The chain combines TRBV5-1 with TRBJ2-3; the D gene is possibly TRBD2 (5 bases). Per germline, CDR1 SGHRS and CDR2 YFSETQ. This CDR3 is 13 amino acids long. V was shortened by 5 bases and J by 2 bases, with 9 bases between the two germline ends. The CDR3 DNA reads as TGCGCCAGCAGACGGGGATACACAGATACGCAGTATTTT. Translated: CASRRGYTDTQYF.

The chain has TRBV7-3 and TRBJ2-3, with 7 bases matching TRBD2. Losses at the gene ends were 4 bases for V and 6 bases for J; bases not matched to a gene: 4. In germline, CDR1 is SGHTA, CDR2 FQGTGA. The length of the CDR3 is 13 residues. The chain's CDR3 is CASSSGGADTQYF. The CDR3 DNA reads as TGTGCCAGCAGCTCGGGGGGTGCGGATACGCAGTATTTT.

As DNA, the CDR3 is TGTGCCAGCAGCCTGAGCGGGACAGGCTACGAGCAGTACTTC. Translating gives CASSLSGTGYEQYF. The chain is built from TRBV7-9 and TRBJ2-7; tentative D call: TRBD1 (8 bases). V was trimmed by 5 bases and J by 3 bases, leaving 14 bases between them. This CDR3 is 14 amino acids long. The germline CDR1 and CDR2 sequences are SEHNR and FQNEAQ (reference sequence). Together with reference TRBV7-9 and TRBJ2-7, the CDR3 gives the full variable domain: DTGVSQNPRHKITKRGQNVTFRCDPISEHNRLYWYRQTLGQGPEFLTYFQNEAQLEKSRLLSDRFSAERPKGSFSTLEIQRTEQGDSAMYLCASSLSGTGYEQYFGPGTRLTVT.

This clone has just one count. The chain carries TRBV4-2 and TRBJ2-1; TRBD2 might be the D (5 bases). V was clipped by 4 bases and J by 9 bases, with 13 bases between them. This CDR3 is 13 amino acids long. Germline V gene sequence: CDR1 LGHNA, CDR2 YNFKEQ. CDR3 sequence (DNA): TGTGCCAGCAGCCTGGGCGAGAGCGGTGAGCAGTTCTTC. Its protein product is CASSLGESGEQFF.

This chain connects TRBV4-3 to TRBJ1-5; TRBD1 matches 9 bases. V was pared by 1 base and J by 3 bases, with 1 base of the junction left unmatched. CDR1 LGHNA and CDR2 YSLEER come from the germline V gene. The CDR3 is 15 residues long. CDR3 residues: CASSQGTGANQPQHF. The DNA of the CDR3 is TGCGCCAGCAGCCAAGGGACAGGGGCCAATCAGCCCCAGCATTTT.